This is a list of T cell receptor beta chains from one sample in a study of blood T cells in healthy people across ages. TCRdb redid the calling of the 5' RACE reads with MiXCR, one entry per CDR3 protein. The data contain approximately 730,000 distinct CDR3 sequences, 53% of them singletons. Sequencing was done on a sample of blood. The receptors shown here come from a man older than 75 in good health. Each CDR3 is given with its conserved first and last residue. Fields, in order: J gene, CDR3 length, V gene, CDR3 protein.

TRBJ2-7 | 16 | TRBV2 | CASSEYGWGQISEQYF
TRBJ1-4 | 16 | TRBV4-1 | CASSQLGMISNEKLFF
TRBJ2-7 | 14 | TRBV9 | CASSVTLNSYERYF
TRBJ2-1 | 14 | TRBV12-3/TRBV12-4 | CASSLKLAENEQFF
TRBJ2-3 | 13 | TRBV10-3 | CAIRGAGTDTQYF
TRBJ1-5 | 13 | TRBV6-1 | CASRLGSDQPQHF
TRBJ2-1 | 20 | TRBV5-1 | CASSSAPSGGGPWSYNEQFF
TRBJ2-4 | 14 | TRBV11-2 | CASSRDFIKNIQYF
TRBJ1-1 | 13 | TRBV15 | CATVGQMNTEAFF
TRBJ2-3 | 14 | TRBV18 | CASSPVLTQDTQYF
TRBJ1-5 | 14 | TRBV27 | CASSFSSSNQPQHF
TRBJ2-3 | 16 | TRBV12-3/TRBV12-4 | CASSFQIAGVTDTQYF
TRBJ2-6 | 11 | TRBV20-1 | CSARTANVLTF
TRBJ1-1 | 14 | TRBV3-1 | CASSQGTGVTEAFF
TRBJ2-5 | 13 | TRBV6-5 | CASRGDGYNEQYF
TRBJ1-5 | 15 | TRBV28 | CASGDRGGSNQPQHF
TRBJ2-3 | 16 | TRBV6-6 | CASSYAPSGGTDTQYF
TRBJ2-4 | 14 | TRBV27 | CASSLAGLPNIQYF
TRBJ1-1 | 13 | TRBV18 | CASSRGQGSEAFF